These T cell receptor beta chains were read from a single sample in a study of T cell changes during pregnancy in multiple sclerosis. Sequencing used immunoSEQ multiplex PCR; TCRdb keeps in-frame clones, though not all of them. The sample has tens of thousands of clones; 70% to 90% are singletons. The specimen was CD8+ T cells from peripheral blood mononuclear cells, collected in the third trimester of pregnancy. Every receptor here comes from a female donor with multiple sclerosis, enrolled in a pregnancy study. Both conserved end residues are part of each CDR3. The order of the fields is V gene, clone size, D gene, J gene, CDR3 protein, CDR3 DNA. The D gene is left open where the match is weak. Expanded clones get a size class; other rows say once, few or many, or leave the size out.

TRBV23-1	-	-	TRBJ2-1	CASGARAYNEQFF	TGCGCCAGCGGGGCCCGGGCCTACAATGAGCAGTTCTTC
TRBV5-6	-	-	TRBJ1-1	CASSPGGGLNTEAFF	TGTGCCAGCAGCCCGGGAGGGGGGCTAAACACTGAAGCTTTCTTT
TRBV2	-	TRBD1	TRBJ1-1	CASSAGQGNTEAFF	TGTGCCAGCAGTGCCGGACAGGGGAACACTGAAGCTTTCTTT
TRBV5-1	-	-	TRBJ2-5	CASSLYRSYQETQYF	TGCGCCAGCAGCTTGTACAGGTCGTACCAAGAGACCCAGTACTTC
TRBV27	-	-	TRBJ2-1	CASSQEVADLYNEQFF	TGTGCCAGCAGTCAGGAGGTAGCCGACTTATACAATGAGCAGTTCTTC
TRBV9	-	TRBD1	TRBJ1-5	CASSVGDRGLNQPQHF	TGTGCCAGCAGCGTAGGGGACAGGGGGCTCAATCAGCCCCAGCATTTT
TRBV7-3	-	TRBD2	TRBJ2-5	CASSRAVGSGGFQETQYF	TGTGCCAGCAGCCGGGCGGTGGGTAGCGGGGGGTTTCAAGAGACCCAGTACTTC
TRBV28	-	TRBD1	TRBJ2-5	CASSFIVGTGGIGETQYF	TGTGCCAGCAGTTTTATCGTCGGGACAGGGGGCATCGGGGAGACCCAGTACTTC
TRBV19	-	-	TRBJ2-2	CASYKGVSNTGELFF	TGTGCCAGCTATAAGGGGGTCTCGAACACCGGGGAGCTGTTTTTT
TRBV28	-	-	TRBJ1-1	CASSIRGAATEAFF	TGTGCCAGCAGCATAAGGGGCGCCGCCACTGAAGCTTTCTTT
TRBV5-6	-	-	TRBJ2-1	CASSSSGNEQFF	TGTGCCAGCAGCTCCTCGGGCAATGAGCAGTTCTTC
TRBV6-4	-	-	TRBJ1-1	CASREGAHAAEAFF	TGTGCCAGCAGAGAGGGTGCACATGCGGCTGAAGCTTTCTTT
TRBV27	-	TRBD2	TRBJ2-3	CASSSWTSLGTQYF	TGTGCCAGCAGTTCGTGGACTAGCTTAGGTACGCAGTATTTT
TRBV19	-	-	TRBJ2-7	CASTGPGHSYEQYF	TGTGCCAGTACGGGGCCGGGACATTCATACGAGCAGTACTTC
TRBV6-5	once	-	TRBJ2-7	CASSYGALYEQYF	TGTGCCAGCAGTTACGGGGCTTTATACGAGCAGTACTTC
TRBV6-5	-	-	TRBJ1-2	CASSFSLDWAYGYTF	TGTGCCAGCAGTTTTTCCCTGGACTGGGCCTATGGCTACACCTTC
TRBV18	-	TRBD1	TRBJ1-2	CASSPMTGVLYGYTF	TGTGCCAGCTCACCAATGACAGGGGTTCTATATGGCTACACCTTC
TRBV30	-	-	TRBJ1-3	CAWRPGHSALNTIYF	TGTGCCTGGCGCCCGGGACACAGTGCATTAAACACCATATATTTT
TRBV6-5	-	TRBD1	TRBJ1-1	CATSGHRGTEAFF	TGTGCCACCAGTGGACACAGGGGAACTGAAGCTTTCTTT
TRBV6-5	-	TRBD1	TRBJ2-2	CASSSGTGDTGELFF	TGTGCCAGCAGTTCAGGGACAGGGGACACCGGGGAGCTGTTTTTT
TRBV27	-	-	TRBJ2-7	CASSFSAGTRAYEQYF	TGTGCCAGCAGTTTTTCCGCGGGGACGAGAGCCTACGAGCAGTACTTC
TRBV6-5	few	-	TRBJ1-5	CASSNSLRQPQHF	TGTGCCAGCAGTAACTCTCTTAGACAGCCCCAGCATTTT
TRBV5-6	-	TRBD1	TRBJ1-4	CASSHTVGQGTTNEKLFF	TGTGCCAGCAGCCATACCGTCGGACAGGGGACAACTAATGAAAAACTGTTTTTT
TRBV13	-	TRBD2	TRBJ2-1	CASSFYGLAGYNEQFF	TGTGCCAGCAGCTTTTACGGACTAGCGGGCTACAATGAGCAGTTCTTC
TRBV4-1	-	-	TRBJ1-1	CASSPSGLNTEAFF	TGCGCCAGCAGCCCTTCGGGATTGAACACTGAAGCTTTCTTT
TRBV7-9	-	-	TRBJ1-1	CASSAGRSNTEAFF	TGTGCCAGCAGCGCGGGACGGTCAAACACTGAAGCTTTCTTT
TRBV6-5	-	-	TRBJ2-5	CASGLLGSETQYF	TGTGCCAGCGGTTTACTGGGCTCGGAGACCCAGTACTTC
TRBV4-1	-	-	TRBJ2-7	CASSQRLADFYEQYF	TGCGCCAGCAGCCAAAGACTGGCAGATTTCTACGAGCAGTACTTC
TRBV7-9	-	TRBD1	TRBJ2-3	CASSIQGDLTDTQYF	TGTGCCAGCAGCATTCAGGGGGACCTCACAGATACGCAGTATTTT
TRBV6-5	-	-	TRBJ2-7	CASSYATADGSYEQYF	TGTGCCAGCAGTTACGCGACAGCCGATGGCTCCTACGAGCAGTACTTC
TRBV5-5	-	TRBD1	TRBJ2-7	CASSNLRDRRRDEQYF	TGTGCCAGCAGCAACCTACGGGACAGGAGACGCGACGAGCAGTACTTC
TRBV6-1	-	TRBD1	TRBJ2-3	CASSEGTGGADTQYF	TGTGCCAGCAGTGAAGGGACAGGGGGCGCAGATACGCAGTATTTT
TRBV6-4	-	TRBD2	TRBJ2-3	CASSEGSGGPTDTQYF	TGTGCCAGCAGTGAGGGTAGCGGGGGCCCCACAGATACGCAGTATTTT
TRBV6-4	-	TRBD1	TRBJ2-1	CASSDGRGPYNEQFF	TGTGCCAGCAGTGACGGCAGGGGGCCCTACAATGAGCAGTTCTTC
TRBV5-4	few	-	TRBJ1-1	CASSLGGLNTEAFF	TGTGCCAGCAGCTTGGGGGGCTTGAACACTGAAGCTTTCTTT
TRBV5-4	-	TRBD1	TRBJ2-7	CASSFSRTGNNEQYF	TGTGCCAGCAGCTTTTCCAGGACAGGGAACAACGAGCAGTACTTC
TRBV21-1	-	-	TRBJ2-1	CASSRTSGGPNEQFF	TGTGCCAGCAGCAGAACTAGCGGGGGACCCAATGAGCAGTTCTTC
TRBV10-3	-	-	TRBJ1-2	CAISEVGSPWYGYTF	TGTGCCATCAGTGAAGTGGGCAGCCCATGGTATGGCTACACCTTC
TRBV15	-	-	TRBJ2-3	CATRLAVESTDTQYF	TGTGCCACCAGGTTAGCGGTGGAAAGCACAGATACGCAGTATTTT
TRBV28	-	TRBD2	TRBJ2-2	CASSTGLGHTGELFF	TGTGCCAGCAGTACGGGACTAGGACACACCGGGGAGCTGTTTTTT
TRBV7-9	-	TRBD2	TRBJ2-1	CASSLSGGEQFF	TGTGCCAGCAGCTTATCGGGAGGGGAGCAGTTCTTC